This is a list of T cell receptor beta chains from one sample in a study of blood T cells in healthy people across ages. From the 5' RACE reads, TCRdb called clonotypes with MiXCR, one entry per CDR3 protein. The sample records about 940,000 distinct CDR3 sequences, roughly 48% being singletons. Sequencing input: blood. The receptors were sampled from a man under 40 in good health. Both conserved end residues are part of each CDR3. The order of the fields is clone size, J gene, CDR3 length, V gene, D gene, CDR3 DNA, CDR3 protein. D genes are given only for firm matches. Clone size, where shown, is once, few, many, or a class for clones that have expanded.

. | TRBJ2-5 | 15 | TRBV4-3 | . | TGCGCCAGCAGCCAAGATCGGGAGAGCTTGGAGACCCAGTACTTC | CASSQDRESLETQYF
once | TRBJ2-1 | 15 | TRBV9 | . | TGTGCCAGCAGCGTAGACCCTCGTTATTACAATGAGCAGTTCTTC | CASSVDPRYYNEQFF
few | TRBJ2-3 | 14 | TRBV27 | TRBD2 | TGTGCCAGCGAAGAGCGGGGTCTCACAGATACGCAGTATTTT | CASEERGLTDTQYF
. | TRBJ2-3 | 14 | TRBV6-1 | . | TGTGCCAGCAGTGAAATAGGTATCACAGATACGCAGTATTTT | CASSEIGITDTQYF
. | TRBJ2-2 | 16 | TRBV7-9 | TRBD1 | TGTGCCAGCAGCCCGGGCCACAGGGGTGGCGCCGGGGAGCTGTTTTTT | CASSPGHRGGAGELFF
. | TRBJ1-6 | 13 | TRBV15 | . | TGTGCCACCAGCACAGGGGATAATTCACCCCTCCACTTT | CATSTGDNSPLHF
few | TRBJ2-1 | 20 | TRBV4-2 | TRBD2 | TGTGCCAGCAGCCACAAAGGACTAGCGGGGGGAGGGGCTAGCTACAATGAGCAGTTCTTC | CASSHKGLAGGGASYNEQFF
. | TRBJ1-2 | 13 | TRBV11-3 | . | TGTGCCAGCAGCTCGGACAGTTCGCATGGCTACACCTTC | CASSSDSSHGYTF
. | TRBJ1-2 | 14 | TRBV7-2 | . | TGTGCCAGCAGCTTAAGCCAACTCCCTCCCGGCTACACCTTC | CASSLSQLPPGYTF
. | TRBJ1-5 | 16 | TRBV28 | . | TGTGCCAGCAGTCCCCGTGGGGTCTATAGCAATCAGCCCCAGCATTTT | CASSPRGVYSNQPQHF
many | TRBJ1-2 | 16 | TRBV3-1 | . | TGTGCCAGCAGCCTACTCCGTGGTGGGGGTAACTATGGCTACACCTTC | CASSLLRGGGNYGYTF
. | TRBJ2-7 | 14 | TRBV5-1 | . | TGCGCCAGCAGCTTGATGCAGGGCCCCTACGAGCAGTACTTC | CASSLMQGPYEQYF
. | TRBJ2-7 | 18 | TRBV12-5 | . | TGTGCTAGTGGTTTGCGGCGAGCTAGGATTTGGTTGGGCTACGAGCAGTACTTC | CASGLRRARIWLGYEQYF
. | TRBJ2-7 | 12 | TRBV7-2 | . | TGTGCCAGCAGAAGGAAGGATGACGAGCAGTACTTC | CASRRKDDEQYF
. | TRBJ2-7 | 15 | TRBV29-1 | TRBD1 | TGCAGCGTTGCGTTTGGGGGACAGGGGGCCTACGAGCAGTACTTC | CSVAFGGQGAYEQYF
. | TRBJ2-2 | 13 | TRBV24-1 | . | TGTGCCACCAGTGACCCGACCCGAGGGGAGCTGTTTTTT | CATSDPTRGELFF
. | TRBJ2-1 | 13 | TRBV29-1 | TRBD1 | TGCAGCGTTGACGGGACAGGGTCCCCTGAGCAGTTCTTC | CSVDGTGSPEQFF
few | TRBJ2-7 | 14 | TRBV19 | TRBD1 | TGTGCCAGTAGTGCGACAGGGCTGTCCTACGAGCAGTACTTC | CASSATGLSYEQYF
. | TRBJ2-1 | 14 | TRBV20-1 | TRBD2 | TGCAGTGCTAGAGATGTACTAGCGGGGGAGACCCAGTTCTTC | CSARDVLAGETQFF
. | TRBJ2-7 | 13 | TRBV5-1 | TRBD1 | TGCGCCAGCAGAGGGACAGGGTCGAACGAGCAGTACTTC | CASRGTGSNEQYF
few | TRBJ2-3 | 14 | TRBV12-3/TRBV12-4 | TRBD1 | TGTGCCAGCAGTTTTTCCGGGGACAGGTATACGCAGTATTTT | CASSFSGDRYTQYF
few | TRBJ2-3 | 14 | TRBV2 | . | TGTGCCAGCAGTGAATCCAGGGACACAGATACGCAGTATTTT | CASSESRDTDTQYF